This T cell receptor (beta chain) appears in the sequencing data of a study of early T cells in non-severe SARS-CoV-2 infection. cDNA molecules, individually, were tagged with unique molecular identifiers. TCRdb recomputed calls from the 5' RACE reads with MiXCR, one row per CDR3 protein. The sample comprises 30,000 to 40,000 distinct CDR3 sequences, over 6% of which are singletons, and approximately 13% rests with the top ten. V was cut by 8 bases and J by 4 bases, with 18 bases left in between. Germline CDR1 and CDR2: LNHDA and SQIVND (reference sequence). CDR3 length equals 16 residues. This clonotype was counted at least ten times. Antigen: not known. Points from the study as a whole: Private and CD4 specificities were missed by VDJdb matching, which favored anti-spike CD8 responses.

This TCR was recovered from an adult who was a healthcare worker with PCR-confirmed SARS-CoV-2 infection or an uninfected control (not recorded which). Specimen: whole blood, collected at baseline. The chain has TRBV19 and TRBJ2-6; perhaps D is TRBD1 or TRBD2 (5 bases each). CDR3 protein: CASRLSLGTGANVLTF. The CDR3, as DNA: TGTGCCAGTCGGCTATCGTTGGGGACCGGGGCCAACGTCCTGACTTTC.